This record concerns one TCR beta chain sequence. This receptor's antigen is unknown. No clone much larger than this one lies a single base away; base qualities are absent. These data belong to a study of PD-1 blockade in classical Hodgkin lymphoma (dated by TCRdb to the early 2020s). Background on the whole study: Nivolumab dosing was 3 mg/kg intravenously every 2 weeks, continuing until either disease progression or unacceptable toxicity. The study used CyTOF and TCR beta sequencing to define a peripheral blood immune signature of response to PD-1 blockade in classical Hodgkin lymphoma. Here is what the overall study found, with its caveats: Lower diversity was observed in patients in whom nivolumab was started less than 1 year after ASCT, and these patients were excluded from later analyses so that confounding by immune reconstitution would be avoided. Newly diagnosed patients were reported to have lower baseline TCR diversity than healthy donors, and relapsed/refractory patients were reported to have lower baseline TCR diversity still. Only a single clinical trial cohort was studied, and what caused the repertoire differences, possibly disease activity or prior therapy, remained undefined. A significant rise by C4D1 was seen in CD4+ but not CD8+ TCR diversity (p=0.0027 vs p=0.16), with the rise being most apparent in complete responders (p=0.02). Trial patients with a complete response had baseline diversity similar to that of newly diagnosed patients, while partial responders and progressors had significantly lower diversity.

Explained via the paper, the time point label denotes: cycle 4 day 1 (C4D1), after 6 weeks of nivolumab. Every trial patient had relapsed after autologous stem cell transplantation, and cohorts A, B and C differed in prior brentuximab vedotin exposure. The trial cohort included some 53 patients with relapsed/refractory classical Hodgkin lymphoma, and each patient had a best overall response of complete response, partial response or progressive disease. Trial patients were treated with single-agent nivolumab in the multi-cohort phase II CheckMate 205 trial. An independent review committee assessed best overall response using the 2007 International Working Group response criteria. Trial PBMCs were collected just before the start of nivolumab (C1D1) and during therapy at cycle 2 day 1 and cycle 4 day 1. After peripheral blood was drawn into 8 mL Vacutainer Cell Preparation Tubes, PBMCs were isolated by centrifugation and then cryopreserved.

V lost 3 bases and J lost 9 bases; the stretch between them is 15 bases long. CDR1 and CDR2 were assigned from the germline V gene as MDHEN and SYDVKM. Taken from cysteine to phenylalanine, the CDR3 has 14 residues. The CDR3 DNA has 42 bases and is translated from base 1. Genomic DNA was isolated using the Qiagen DNeasy kit from unsorted PBMCs as well as from negatively selected CD4+ and CD8+ fractions. TCR beta CDR3 regions were subjected to amplification by immunoSEQ multiplex PCR with primers that anneal to V and J segments. Amplification bias was minimized using a synthetic immune receptor repertoire, and residual bias was removed computationally after sequencing. Per the original workflow: Repertoire diversity was quantified as the Shannon entropy index using custom Python scripts. Unsorted, CD4+ and CD8+ repertoires were analyzed separately, except for combined analyses in which CD4+ and CD8+ sequences were merged in silico. A clone was considered expanded if an increase in frequency of at least 2-fold after treatment relative to C1D1 was found, and a pseudocount of 0.5 was applied to clones undetected at baseline. Singleton clones were defined as clones with 0 or 1 copy at C1D1, and non-singleton clones were defined as clones with 2 or more copies. Clones expanded in unsorted samples were annotated as CD4+, CD8+ or unknown by matching protein sequences in sorted samples from the same patient. Wilcoxon tests on paired samples were used to test changes in diversity from C1D1 to C4D1. TCRdb retrieved this table from immuneACCESS and kept in-frame rearrangements only. Not all clones are present; in checked studies, unresolved V genes account for under half, and no reason is known for the remainder. The V and J calls and clone size come from that table; D and trimming were worked out from the DNA. For this sample the table gives 15,000 to 25,000 clones, of which around three quarters were detected only once. The ten largest clones capture approximately 20% of the sample.

The sequences come from peripheral blood mononuclear cells (PBMCs), collected before the fourth cycle of nivolumab. This clonotype was obtained from a human donor with classical Hodgkin lymphoma. Recombination joined TRBV28 with TRBJ2-1; the D gene remains uncertain. The sequenced DNA: TGTGCCAGCAGTTTCAATTGGGGTAAACTTGAGCAGTTCTTC. The resulting protein is CASSFNWGKLEQFF.